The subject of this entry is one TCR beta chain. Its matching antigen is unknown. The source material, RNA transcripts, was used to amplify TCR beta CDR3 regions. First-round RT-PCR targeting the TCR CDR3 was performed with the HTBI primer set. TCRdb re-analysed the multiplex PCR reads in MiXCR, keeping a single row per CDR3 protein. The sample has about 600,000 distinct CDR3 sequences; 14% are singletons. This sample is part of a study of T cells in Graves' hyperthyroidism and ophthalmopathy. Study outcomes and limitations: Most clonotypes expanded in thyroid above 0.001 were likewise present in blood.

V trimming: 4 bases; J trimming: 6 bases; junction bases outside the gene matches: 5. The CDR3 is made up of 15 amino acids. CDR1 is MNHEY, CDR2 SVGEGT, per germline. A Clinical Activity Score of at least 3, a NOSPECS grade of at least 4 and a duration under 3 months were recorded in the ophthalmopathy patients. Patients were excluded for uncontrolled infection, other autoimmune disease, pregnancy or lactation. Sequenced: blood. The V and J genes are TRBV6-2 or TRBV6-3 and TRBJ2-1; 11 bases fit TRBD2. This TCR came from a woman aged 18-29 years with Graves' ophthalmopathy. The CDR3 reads CASSFSGRGVNEQFF. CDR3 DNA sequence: TGTGCCAGCAGTTTTAGCGGGAGGGGTGTCAATGAGCAGTTCTTC.